The 18 T cell receptor beta chains below come from one sample, sequenced in a study of regulatory T cells in long-lasting Graves disease. Time point here: newly diagnosed GD, antithyroid drugs for less than 3 months. The TCR library used RNA extracted from PBMCs. Investigators prepared the TCR beta libraries by applying iRepertoire HTBI primers and Arm-PCR of CDR3 regions. TCRdb passed the multiplex PCR reads through MiXCR, listing each CDR3 protein once. Counted here are around 470,000 distinct CDR3 sequences, 14% occurring once; the ten biggest clones make up about a sixth. This same sample was also taken into another study, of T cells in Graves' hyperthyroidism and ophthalmopathy.

The specimen was peripheral blood mononuclear cells (PBMCs), collected at new diagnosis, from a patient treated with antithyroid drugs. The receptors come from a woman aged 45 to 65 with Graves disease.

This clonotype occurred a few times. The chain couples TRBV10-3 to TRBJ2-3; no clear D. V lost 3 bases, J lost 2 bases, and 9 bases lay in between. The CDR3 is 14 residues long. Germline assignment: CDR1 ENHRY and CDR2 SYGVKD. CDR3 nucleotide sequence: TGTGCCATCAGTGATGGACCCGACACAGATACGCAGTATTTT. Residues: CAISDGPDTDTQYF.

This clonotype was found many times. V and J are TRBV20-1 and TRBJ2-7; 8 positions agree with TRBD1. V lost 3 bases and J lost 2; bases outside the gene matches: 9. The CDR3 contains 15 residues. CDR1 and CDR2 (germline): DFQATT, SNEGSKA (reference sequence). The CDR3: CSASTDRARAYEQYF. CDR3 nucleotide sequence: TGCAGTGCTAGCACGGACAGGGCAAGGGCCTACGAGCAGTACTTC.

The chain joins TRBV4-2 to TRBJ1-1; D might be TRBD1 (6 bases). This CDR3 spans 14 amino acids. The germline V gene has CDR1 LGHNA and CDR2 YNFKEQ. The V and J ends lost 3 bases and 3 bases respectively, with 11 bases between them. CDR3 loop: CASSHAGEDTEAFF. The CDR3 nucleotides are TGTGCCAGCAGCCACGCAGGGGAGGACACTGAAGCTTTCTTT.

This clonotype came up many times. V is TRBV7-2 and J is TRBJ1-5; 8 nucleotides line up with TRBD1. Germline CDR1 SGHTA, CDR2 FQGNSA. The CDR3 loop spans 15 amino acids. The V segment lost 5 bases and the J segment 4 bases; nucleotides outside the gene matches: 7. CDR3 region: CASSERDRPNQPQHF. The DNA for the CDR3 is TGTGCCAGCAGCGAACGGGACAGGCCAAATCAGCCCCAGCATTTT.

There are a few counts of this clonotype. The V call is TRBV6-4, the J call TRBJ1-5; D remains ambiguous. Looked up from germline, CDR1 is MRHNA and CDR2 is SNTAGT. The V end lost 2 bases, the J end lost 6 bases, and 14 bases lay between the germline ends. This CDR3 contains 15 residues. The CDR3 DNA is TGTGCCAGCAGTGACCGAGTAACGGCGTCTCAGCCCCAGCATTTT. Its protein is CASSDRVTASQPQHF.

This clonotype occurred many times. The chain combines TRBV2 with TRBJ2-7; 9 bases align to TRBD2. V lost 1 base and J lost 1; bases outside the gene matches: 8. The CDR3 loop spans 17 amino acids. CDR1 and CDR2 from the germline V gene are SNHLY and FYNNEI. Here the CDR3 reads CASSEGTLAGLSYEQYF. The CDR3, as DNA: TGTGCCAGCAGTGAAGGTACACTAGCGGGTCTGTCCTACGAGCAGTACTTC.

Comments on this clonotype: Just one base apart from a much larger clone, this may be a read error. The J gene is TRBJ2-3, the V gene TRBV2, with 7 bases that match TRBD2. Germline lookup yields CDR1 SNHLY and CDR2 FYNNEI. The CDR3 length is 15 residues. CDR3 loop: CGSSEGSGTTDTQYF. The CDR3 coding sequence is TGTGGCAGCAGTGAAGGGAGCGGGACCACAGATACGCAGTATTTT.

The V and J genes are TRBV19 and TRBJ2-5, with 8 bases lining up with TRBD1. This CDR3 spans 15 amino acids. Trimming cost V 5 bases and J 1 base; bases outside gene matches: 6. Germline loops: CDR1 LNHDA, CDR2 SQIVND (reference sequence). CDR3 loop: CASSSLTGAQETQYF. The CDR3 DNA sequence: TGTGCCAGTAGTTCTTTGACAGGGGCCCAAGAGACCCAGTACTTC.

The V gene is TRBV20-1, the J gene TRBJ2-7; D is possibly TRBD2 (5 bases). The CDR3 runs 14 residues. Per germline, CDR1 DFQATT and CDR2 SNEGSKA (reference sequence). The V end lost 3 bases, the J end lost 4 bases, and 16 bases lay between the germline ends. The CDR3: CSASRDRTLYEQYF. In DNA form, the CDR3 reads TGCAGTGCTAGCCGGGATCGAACCTTATACGAGCAGTACTTC.

The sample holds many counts of this clonotype. The V gene is TRBV29-1, the J gene TRBJ2-1, with TRBD2 as a possible D gene (5 bases). CDR1 SQVTM and CDR2 ANQGSEA come from the germline V gene. The CDR3 has 14 amino acids. Trimming cost V 8 bases and J 7 bases, with 21 bases left between them. The CDR3 sequence: CSTRRIQEVNEQFF. CDR3 DNA: TGCAGCACCAGACGGATCCAGGAGGTGAATGAGCAGTTCTTC.

This clonotype was seen repeatedly, ten times or more. This rearrangement joins TRBV6-7 to TRBJ1-5; D remains ambiguous. TRBV6-7 is recorded as an ORF, its role being uncertain. V gave up 2 bases and J gave up 6 bases, with 17 bases separating them. The CDR3 runs 16 residues. CDR3 sequence (DNA): TGTGCCAGCAGTTACGGTTGGCGGCCCTTCTGTCAGCCCCAGCATTTT. Translated, it gives CASSYGWRPFCQPQHF.

The rearrangement joins TRBV25-1 to TRBJ2-7; D perhaps matches TRBD1 (6 bases). Germline V CDR1 and CDR2: MGHDK, SYGVNS. The CDR3 runs 18 residues. Trimming stripped 2 bases from V and 0 bases from J, with 20 bases between. Here the CDR3 reads CASSEGAQGRYFSYEQYF. The CDR3 DNA follows: TGTGCCAGCAGTGAAGGGGCCCAGGGGCGATACTTCTCCTACGAGCAGTACTTC.

This clonotype was picked up many times. The chain combines TRBV5-1 with TRBJ1-5; 7 nucleotides align to TRBD1. This CDR3 has 15 amino acids. V was clipped by 0 bases and J by 3 bases; unmatched bases: 3. CDR1 and CDR2 (germline): SGHRS, YFSETQ. As DNA, the CDR3 is TGCGCCAGCAGCTTGGCCGGGACAGACAATCAGCCCCAGCATTTT. Its protein is CASSLAGTDNQPQHF.

This clonotype was counted only a few times. This chain joins TRBV28 and TRBJ1-4; D is possibly TRBD1 (5 bases). CDR3 size: 12 residues. V shed 3 bases and J shed 6 bases, with 5 bases lying between them. Looked up from germline, CDR1 is MDHEN and CDR2 is SYDVKM. The CDR3 loop reads CASSFRDEKLFF. The CDR3 DNA sequence: TGTGCCAGCAGTTTCAGGGATGAAAAACTGTTTTTT.

This clonotype was counted many times. This chain uses TRBV29-1 with TRBJ2-5; 12 nucleotides line up with TRBD1. Per germline, CDR1 SQVTM and CDR2 ANQGSEA. Trimming cost V 7 bases and J 4 bases; bases outside gene matches: 10. The CDR3 sequence is 15 residues long. This CDR3 reads CSAGTGGAQGETQYF. In nucleotides, the CDR3 is TGCAGCGCCGGGACAGGGGGCGCTCAGGGAGAGACCCAGTACTTC.

This clonotype was observed many times. The CDR3 sequence is CASSRTSGVKRETQYF. The CDR3 DNA is TGTGCCAGCAGTAGGACTAGCGGAGTGAAGAGAGAGACCCAGTACTTC. This rearrangement joins TRBV6-2 or TRBV6-3 to TRBJ2-5, with TRBD2 matching over 10 bases. Trimming took 5 bases from V and 4 from J; bases not matched to a gene: 10. Looked up from germline, CDR1 is MNHEY and CDR2 is SVGEGT. There are 16 residues in the CDR3.

This clonotype was detected ten times or more. This rearrangement joins TRBV7-8 to TRBJ2-3; D gene uncertain. Germline values: CDR1 SGHVS, CDR2 FQNEAQ. This CDR3 contains 14 residues. V was clipped by 4 bases and J by 2 bases, with 10 bases between them. CDR3 in DNA: TGTGCCAGCAGCTCAATGCTGCCCACAGATACGCAGTATTTT. It specifies CASSSMLPTDTQYF.

This clonotype was recorded a few times. The chain links TRBV20-1 to TRBJ2-7, with 10 bases aligning to TRBD1. With 0 bases clipped from V and 3 bases from J, the junction kept 5 bases outside the gene matches. Looked up from germline, CDR1 is DFQATT and CDR2 is SNEGSKA (reference sequence). The length of the CDR3 is 15 residues. This CDR3 reads CSARDRGQGVYEQYF. DNA of the CDR3: TGCAGTGCTAGAGATCGCGGACAGGGGGTCTACGAGCAGTACTTC.